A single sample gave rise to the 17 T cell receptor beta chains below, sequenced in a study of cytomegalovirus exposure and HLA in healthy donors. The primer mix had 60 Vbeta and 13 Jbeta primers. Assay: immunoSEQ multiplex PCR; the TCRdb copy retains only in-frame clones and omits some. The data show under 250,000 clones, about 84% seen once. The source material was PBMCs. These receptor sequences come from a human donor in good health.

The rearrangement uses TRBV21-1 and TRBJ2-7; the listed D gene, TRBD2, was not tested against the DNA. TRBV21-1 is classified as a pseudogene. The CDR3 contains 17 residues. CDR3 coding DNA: TGTGCCAGCAGCAAAGCGCTGGCGGGAGGGGTAATAAACGAGCAGTACTTC. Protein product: CASSKALAGGVINEQYF.

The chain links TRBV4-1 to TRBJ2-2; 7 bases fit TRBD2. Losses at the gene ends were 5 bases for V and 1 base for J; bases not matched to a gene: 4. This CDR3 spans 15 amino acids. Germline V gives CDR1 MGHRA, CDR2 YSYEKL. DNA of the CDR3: TGCGCCAGCAGCGGGGGACTACTGAACACCGGGGAGCTGTTTTTT. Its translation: CASSGGLLNTGELFF.

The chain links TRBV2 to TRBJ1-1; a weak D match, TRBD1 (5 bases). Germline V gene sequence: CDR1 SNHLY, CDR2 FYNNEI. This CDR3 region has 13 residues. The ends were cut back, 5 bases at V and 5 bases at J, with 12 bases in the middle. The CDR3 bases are TGTGCCAGCAGTTTAAGGGAGGGGACTGAAGCTTTCTTT. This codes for CASSLREGTEAFF.

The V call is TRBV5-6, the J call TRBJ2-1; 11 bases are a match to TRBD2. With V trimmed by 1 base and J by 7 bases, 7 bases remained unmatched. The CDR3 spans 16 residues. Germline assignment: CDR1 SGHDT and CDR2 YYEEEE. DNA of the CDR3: TGTGCCAGCAGCTTGTGGCGACTAGCGGGGAGGAATGAGCAGTTCTTC. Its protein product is CASSLWRLAGRNEQFF.

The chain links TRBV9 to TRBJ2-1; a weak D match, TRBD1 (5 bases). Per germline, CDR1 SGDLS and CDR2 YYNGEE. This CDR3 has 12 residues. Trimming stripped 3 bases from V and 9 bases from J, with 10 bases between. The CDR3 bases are TGTGCCAGCAGCGCCTTAAGGGGTGAGCAGTTCTTC. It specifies CASSALRGEQFF.

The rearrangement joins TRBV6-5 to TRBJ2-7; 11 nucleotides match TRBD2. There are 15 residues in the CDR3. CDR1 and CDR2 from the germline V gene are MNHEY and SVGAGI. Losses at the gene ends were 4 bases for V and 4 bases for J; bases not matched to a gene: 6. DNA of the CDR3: TGTGCCAGCAGTTCCCTTAGCGGGAGGGCTTACGAGCAGTACTTC. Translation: CASSSLSGRAYEQYF.

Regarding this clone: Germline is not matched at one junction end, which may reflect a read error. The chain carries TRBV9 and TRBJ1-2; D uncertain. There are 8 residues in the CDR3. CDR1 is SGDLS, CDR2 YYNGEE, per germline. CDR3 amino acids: CASSPAVF. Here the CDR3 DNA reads TGTGCCAGCAGCCCCGCGGTCTTC.

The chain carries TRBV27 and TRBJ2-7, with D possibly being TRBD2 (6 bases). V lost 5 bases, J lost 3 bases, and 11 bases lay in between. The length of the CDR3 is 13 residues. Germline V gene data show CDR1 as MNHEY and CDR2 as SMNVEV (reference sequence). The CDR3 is CASSMKTSYEQYF. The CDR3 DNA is TGTGCCAGCAGTATGAAGACTAGCTACGAGCAGTACTTC.

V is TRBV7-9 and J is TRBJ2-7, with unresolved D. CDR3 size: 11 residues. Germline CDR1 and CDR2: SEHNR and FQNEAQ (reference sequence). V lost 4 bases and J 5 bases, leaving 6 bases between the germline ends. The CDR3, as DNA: TGTGCCAGCAGCTCCGGAGACGAGCAGTACTTC. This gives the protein CASSSGDEQYF.

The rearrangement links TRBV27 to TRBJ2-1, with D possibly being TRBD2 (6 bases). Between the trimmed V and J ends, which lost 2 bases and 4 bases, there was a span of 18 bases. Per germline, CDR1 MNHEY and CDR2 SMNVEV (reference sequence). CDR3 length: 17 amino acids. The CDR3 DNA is TGTGCCAGCAGTTTACGGTGGTCGGGAGAAAGGTACAATGAGCAGTTCTTC. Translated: CASSLRWSGERYNEQFF.

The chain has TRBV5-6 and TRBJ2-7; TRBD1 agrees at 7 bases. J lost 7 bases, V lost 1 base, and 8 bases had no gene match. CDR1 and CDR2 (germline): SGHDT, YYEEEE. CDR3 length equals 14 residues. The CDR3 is CASSLSDRAGEQYF. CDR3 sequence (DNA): TGTGCCAGCAGCTTGAGTGACAGGGCTGGGGAGCAGTACTTC.

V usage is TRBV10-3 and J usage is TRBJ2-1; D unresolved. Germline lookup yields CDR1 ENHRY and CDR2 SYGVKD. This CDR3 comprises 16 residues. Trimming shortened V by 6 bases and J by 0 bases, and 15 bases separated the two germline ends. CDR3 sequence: CAIRIQSASSYNEQFF. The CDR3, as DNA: TGTGCCATCAGAATCCAAAGCGCTTCCTCCTACAATGAGCAGTTCTTC.

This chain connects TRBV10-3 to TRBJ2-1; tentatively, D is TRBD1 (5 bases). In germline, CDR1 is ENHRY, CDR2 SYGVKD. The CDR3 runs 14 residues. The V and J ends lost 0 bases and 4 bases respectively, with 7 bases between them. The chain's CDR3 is CAISESRQYNEQFF. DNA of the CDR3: TGTGCCATCAGTGAGTCCCGACAGTACAATGAGCAGTTCTTC.

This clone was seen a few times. The CDR3 DNA is TGTGCCAGCAGTTTAGGCCGGGGCACTGAAGCTTTCTTT. Translating it yields CASSLGRGTEAFF. This chain joins TRBV6-5 and TRBJ1-1; D is unclear. V was trimmed by 4 bases and J by 4 bases, leaving 10 bases between them. Germline loops: CDR1 MNHEY, CDR2 SVGAGI. This CDR3 contains 13 residues.

The DNA of the CDR3 is TGTGCCAGCAGCAGACTAGCGGGAGGAACTGGGGCCAACGTCCTGACTTTC. Protein sequence: CASSRLAGGTGANVLTF. The chain carries TRBV2 and TRBJ2-6; TRBD2 agrees at 13 bases. CDR3 length: 17 amino acids. Germline CDR1 is SNHLY and CDR2 is FYNNEI. V gave up 6 bases and J gave up 2 bases; unmatched junction bases: 4.

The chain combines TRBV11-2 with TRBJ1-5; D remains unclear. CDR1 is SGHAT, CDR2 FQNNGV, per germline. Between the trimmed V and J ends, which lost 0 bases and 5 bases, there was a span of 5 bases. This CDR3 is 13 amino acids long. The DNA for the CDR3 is TGTGCCAGCAGCTTAGATCGGTATCAGCCCCAGCATTTT. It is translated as CASSLDRYQPQHF.

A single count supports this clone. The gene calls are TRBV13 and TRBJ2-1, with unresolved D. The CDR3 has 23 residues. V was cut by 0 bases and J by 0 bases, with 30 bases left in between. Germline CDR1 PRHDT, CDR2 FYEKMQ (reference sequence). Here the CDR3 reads CASSLGLSFSRPEKSSSYNEQFF. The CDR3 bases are TGTGCCAGCAGCTTAGGCCTAAGCTTCTCACGTCCGGAGAAGAGTAGCTCCTACAATGAGCAGTTCTTC.